This T cell receptor (beta chain) was recovered during a study of cytomegalovirus exposure and HLA in healthy donors. The CDR3 covers 15 residues. With 4 bases clipped from V and 2 bases from J, the junction kept 9 bases outside the gene matches. Germline values: CDR1 GTSNPN, CDR2 SVGIG (reference sequence). As for this clone: Its specificity is not known.

Both 60 Vbeta primers and 13 Jbeta primers went into the PCR. The table came from immunoSEQ multiplex PCR; TCRdb's copy has only in-frame clones and leaves some out. Here the sample spans under 250,000 clones, around 80% being singletons. Study conclusions and caveats: A later analysis found most CMV-associated TCR beta chains apparently HLA-restricted. A later analysis reported that several of the most significant clusters appeared to be linked to common viral pathogens, among them Epstein-Barr virus. HLA allele associations emerged for roughly 16,000 TCR beta sequences in a later analysis, at 0.05 false discovery rate.

Sequencing was performed on PBMCs. The chain links TRBV30 to TRBJ2-3; 7 bases align to TRBD2. This clonotype was obtained from a boy aged 5 to 17 in good health and CMV-seronegative. CDR3 DNA: TGTGCCTGGATTCGACTAGCTGAAAACACAGATACGCAGTATTTT. Translated: CAWIRLAENTDTQYF.